The clone carrying this TCR beta chain turned up a few times. This sample was included in a study of radiotherapy plus CTLA-4 blockade in lung cancer. Some clones are missing from TCRdb's copy, which holds only in-frame ones; the method was immunoSEQ multiplex PCR. The sample yields fewer than 65,000 clones, about four fifths seen once. This CDR3 has 13 residues. V was clipped by 7 bases and J by 3 bases; unmatched bases: 5. Germline V gene data show CDR1 as SQVTM and CDR2 as ANQGSEA. V usage is TRBV29-1 and J usage is TRBJ1-2, with 10 bases aligning to TRBD1. The clonotype was recovered from a human donor with non-small cell lung cancer who had a complete response to radiotherapy plus ipilimumab. Sequencing was performed on peripheral blood, taken from a patient treated with radiotherapy plus ipilimumab. The CDR3 here is CSALTGGDYGYTF. In DNA, the CDR3 is TGCAGCGCCCTGACAGGGGGCGACTATGGCTACACCTTC.